One and the same sample provided the 5 T cell receptor beta chains below, sequenced in a study of T cell repertoires in cytomegalovirus infection. TCRdb used MiXCR to reprocess the reads, holding one entry per CDR3 protein. Among roughly 640,000 distinct CDR3 sequences listed, 20% to 25% were seen once. The sequenced sample was CD8+ T cells from PBMCs. The origin of the receptors is a human donor in good health (CMV status not recorded). Some clones in this sample may be carry-over from other donors' samples.

The chain uses TRBV2 and TRBJ2-7, with D possibly called TRBD1 or TRBD2 (5 bases each). Trimming removed 4 bases from V and 3 bases from J, with 7 bases in between. There are 12 residues in the CDR3. Germline V gives CDR1 SNHLY, CDR2 FYNNEI. The CDR3 bases are TGTGCCAGCAGTGTGGGGGACTACGAGCAGTACGTC. Protein product: CASSVGDYEQYV.

The rearrangement joins TRBV9 to TRBJ1-1; D call uncertain. The germline V gene encodes CDR1 SGDLS and CDR2 YYNGEE. This CDR3 spans 15 amino acids. V lost 2 bases and J 3 bases, leaving 14 bases between the germline ends. CDR3 sequence (DNA): TGTGCCAGCAGCGTCCCTCCGGCAGGAGACACTGAAGCTTTCTTT. Protein: CASSVPPAGDTEAFF.

In its sample, this clonotype was seen a few times. V is TRBV5-5 and J is TRBJ2-5; D remains ambiguous. This CDR3 region has 13 residues. V was clipped by 6 bases and J by 5 bases, with 14 bases between them. The germline CDR1 and CDR2 sequences are SGHKS and YYEKEE (reference sequence). For the CDR3, the DNA is TGTGCCAGCACCCCGGACCCTGAGGAGACCCAGTACTTC. It codes for CASTPDPEETQYF.

This clonotype was found a few times. The chain joins TRBV19 to TRBJ1-2; D is undetermined. V lost 7 bases and J lost 2, with 17 bases in between. From germline, CDR1 is LNHDA and CDR2 SQIVND (reference sequence). The CDR3 runs 15 residues. DNA for the CDR3: TGTGCCAGTACGAGAGCCGCCGAAGGAAACTATGGCTACACCTTC. Translating gives CASTRAAEGNYGYTF.

The CDR3 bases are TGTGCCACCAGGGGCTCCACCGGGGAGCTGTTTTTT. Protein: CATRGSTGELFF. The V call is TRBV19, the J call TRBJ2-2, with a tentative D call TRBD1 (6 bases). The CDR3 totals 12 residues. Trimming removed 10 bases at V and 4 bases at J, with 10 bases between. Germline V gene data show CDR1 as LNHDA and CDR2 as SQIVND (reference sequence).